What follows describes a single T cell receptor (beta chain). Antigen: not known. This record comes from a study of cytomegalovirus exposure and HLA in healthy donors. Study in general: From about 179 million T cells, an earlier analysis saw approximately 120 million unique TCR beta sequences. Findings of the study overall: Immune exposure was documented only through CMV serostatus. A later analysis associated 15,000 or so TCR beta sequences with HLA alleles at a 0.05 false discovery rate. An Asian-associated ancestry cluster reportedly showed fewer N-insertions than the roughly 670-donor mean in a later analysis.

Germline CDR1 reads MNHEY; CDR2 reads SMNVEV (reference sequence). V gave up 3 bases and J gave up 7 bases; unmatched junction bases: 3. The CDR3 totals 15 residues. PCR primers comprised 60 Vbeta and 13 Jbeta primers. Assay: immunoSEQ multiplex PCR; the TCRdb copy retains only in-frame clones and omits some. The sample table includes 90,000 to 120,000 clones. The chain recombines TRBV27 with TRBJ1-6, with TRBD1 matching over 10 bases. The sequencing sample was made of PBMCs. This clonotype originated in a man aged 45-60 years in good health and CMV-seronegative. This CDR3 is CASSLTGGANSPLHF. The DNA for the CDR3 is TGTGCCAGCAGTTTGACAGGGGGCGCGAATTCACCCCTCCACTTT.